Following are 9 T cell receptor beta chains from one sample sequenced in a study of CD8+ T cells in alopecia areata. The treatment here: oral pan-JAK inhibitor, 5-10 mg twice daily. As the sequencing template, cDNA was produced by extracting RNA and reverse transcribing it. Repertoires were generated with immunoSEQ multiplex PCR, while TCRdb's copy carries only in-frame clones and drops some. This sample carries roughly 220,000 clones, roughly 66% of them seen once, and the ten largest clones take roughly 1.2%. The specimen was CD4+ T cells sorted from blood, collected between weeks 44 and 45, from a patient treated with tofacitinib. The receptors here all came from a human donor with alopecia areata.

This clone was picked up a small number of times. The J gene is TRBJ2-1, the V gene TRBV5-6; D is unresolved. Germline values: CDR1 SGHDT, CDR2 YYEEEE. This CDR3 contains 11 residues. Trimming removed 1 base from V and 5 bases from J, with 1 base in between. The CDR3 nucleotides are TGTGCCAGCAGCTTGCACAATGAGCAGTTCTTC. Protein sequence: CASSLHNEQFF.

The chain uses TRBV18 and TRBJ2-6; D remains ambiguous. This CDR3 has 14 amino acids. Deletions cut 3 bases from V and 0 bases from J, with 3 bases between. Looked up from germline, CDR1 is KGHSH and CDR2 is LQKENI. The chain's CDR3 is CASSPLSGANVLTF. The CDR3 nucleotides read TGTGCCAGCTCACCTCTCTCTGGGGCCAACGTCCTGACTTTC.

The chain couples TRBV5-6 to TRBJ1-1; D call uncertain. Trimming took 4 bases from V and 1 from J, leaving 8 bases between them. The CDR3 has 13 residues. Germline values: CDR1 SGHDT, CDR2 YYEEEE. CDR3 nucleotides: TGTGCCAGCAGCCCCACAGCGAACACTGAAGCTTTCTTT. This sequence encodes CASSPTANTEAFF. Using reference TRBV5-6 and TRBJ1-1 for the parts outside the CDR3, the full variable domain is DAGVTQSPTHLIKTRGQQVTLRCSPKSGHDTVSWYQQALGQGPQFIFQYYEEEERQRGNFPDRFSGHQFPNYSSELNVNALLLGDSALYLCASSPTANTEAFFGQGTRLTVV.

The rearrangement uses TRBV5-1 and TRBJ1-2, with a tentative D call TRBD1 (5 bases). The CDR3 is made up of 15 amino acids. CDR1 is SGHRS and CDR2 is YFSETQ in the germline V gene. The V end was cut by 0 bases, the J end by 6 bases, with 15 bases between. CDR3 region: CASSLGRGDSNGYTF. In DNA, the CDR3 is TGCGCCAGCAGCTTGGGTCGGGGTGACAGTAATGGCTACACCTTC.

The CDR3 region has the DNA TGTGCCAGCAGTGAAGCTACAGGAACTGAAGCTTTCTTT. It yields the protein CASSEATGTEAFF. V and J are TRBV6-1 and TRBJ1-1; perhaps TRBD1 as D (5 bases). The germline V gene encodes CDR1 MNHNS and CDR2 SASEGT. The CDR3 is 13 residues long. Trimming removed 0 bases from V and 5 bases from J, with 7 bases in between.

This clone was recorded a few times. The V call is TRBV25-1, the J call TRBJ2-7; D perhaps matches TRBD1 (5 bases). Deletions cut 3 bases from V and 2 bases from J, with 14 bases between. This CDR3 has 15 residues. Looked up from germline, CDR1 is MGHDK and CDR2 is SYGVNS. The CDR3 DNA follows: TGTGCCAGCAGTGACCCGACAGAAACCCCCTACGAGCAGTACTTC. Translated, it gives CASSDPTETPYEQYF.

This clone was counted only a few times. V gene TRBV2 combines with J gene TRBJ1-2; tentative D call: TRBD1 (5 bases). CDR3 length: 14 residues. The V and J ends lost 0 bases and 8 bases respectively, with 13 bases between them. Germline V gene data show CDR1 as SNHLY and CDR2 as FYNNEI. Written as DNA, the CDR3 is TGTGCCAGCAGTGAAGCGTCGATGGGGGGAGGCTACACCTTC. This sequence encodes CASSEASMGGGYTF.

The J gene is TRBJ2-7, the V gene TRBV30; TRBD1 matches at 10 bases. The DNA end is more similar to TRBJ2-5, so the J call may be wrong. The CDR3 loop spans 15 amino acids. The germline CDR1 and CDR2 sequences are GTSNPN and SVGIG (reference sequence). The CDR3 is CAWRSGQGPRGTQYF. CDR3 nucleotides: TGTGCCTGGAGGTCGGGACAGGGGCCCCGGGGGACCCAGTACTTC.

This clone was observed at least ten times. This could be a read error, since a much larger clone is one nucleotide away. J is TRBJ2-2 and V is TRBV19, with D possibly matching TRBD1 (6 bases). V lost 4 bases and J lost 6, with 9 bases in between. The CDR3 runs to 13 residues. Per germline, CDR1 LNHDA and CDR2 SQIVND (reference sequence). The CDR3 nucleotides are TGTGCCAGTAGTACGCAGGGGTCCGGGGAGCTGTTTTTT. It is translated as CASSTQGSGELFF.